The clone carrying this T cell receptor (beta chain) was seen at least ten times. Its matching antigen is unknown. The team produced cDNA through 5'RACE using 10-nucleotide random UMIs. TCRdb reanalysed the 5' RACE reads using MiXCR and keeps one entry per CDR3 protein. The table shows 20,000 or so distinct CDR3 sequences, with roughly 12% occurring only once. The data were taken from a study of neurological immune-mediated disorders. Study outcomes and limitations: Healthy controls had more TCR clonal expansion than multiple sclerosis, which showed the least, whereas HTLV-1-associated myelopathy showed the most. No sharing of CDR3 amino acid sequences was observed among expanded clones across subjects, suggesting private repertoires in all groups.

2 million PBMCs stored at -80 C were the source of the unsorted libraries. The clonotype comes from a woman between 40 and 55 years old with HTLV-1-associated myelopathy (HAM/TSP). The sample comprised PBMCs.

The DNA for the CDR3 is TGCAGTGCTAGTGGGACGAGCTATGGCTACACCTTC. The encoded protein is CSASGTSYGYTF. J is TRBJ1-2 and V is TRBV20-1, with TRBD1 as a possible D gene (5 bases). The germline V gene has CDR1 DFQATT and CDR2 SNEGSKA (reference sequence). The CDR3 runs to 12 residues. The ends were cut back, 3 bases at V and 4 bases at J, with 9 bases in the middle.